These 9 T cell receptor beta chains share one sample of origin, sequenced in a study of blood T cell dynamics during melanoma immunotherapy. Repertoires were generated with immunoSEQ multiplex PCR, while TCRdb's copy carries only in-frame clones and drops some. This table holds more than 9,500 clones, roughly 88% found once. Time point meaning: week 3, after first cycle of checkpoint inhibitor. The sample consisted of blood, taken from a patient treated with checkpoint blockade. The origin of the receptors is a human donor with melanoma.

The chain uses TRBV7-2 and TRBJ2-2, with 7 bases aligning to TRBD1. V shed 1 base, J shed 5 bases, and the junction held 7 bases outside the gene matches. CDR3 size: 16 residues. Germline values: CDR1 SGHTA, CDR2 FQGNSA. This CDR3 reads CASSLVKGAQTGELFF. The DNA of the CDR3 is TGTGCCAGCAGCTTAGTCAAGGGGGCGCAAACCGGGGAGCTGTTTTTT.

The chain is built from TRBV27 and TRBJ1-1; a weak D match, TRBD1 (5 bases). This CDR3 spans 14 amino acids. The ends were cut back, 5 bases at V and 1 base at J, with 11 bases in the middle. CDR1 is MNHEY, CDR2 SMNVEV, per germline (reference sequence). The CDR3 is CASSPPRGNTEAFF. As DNA, the CDR3 is TGTGCCAGCAGTCCACCAAGGGGGAACACTGAAGCTTTCTTT.

CDR3 protein: CASSFHQGRSYEQYF. The CDR3 nucleotides read TGTGCCAGCAGTTTTCATCAGGGGCGGTCCTACGAGCAGTACTTC. The V and J genes are TRBV28 and TRBJ2-7, with D maybe TRBD1 (6 bases). The V end was cut by 3 bases, the J end by 1 base, with 13 bases between. There are 15 residues in the CDR3. Germline CDR1 MDHEN, CDR2 SYDVKM. The whole variable domain, remainder taken from reference TRBV28 and TRBJ2-7, is DVKVTQSSRYLVKRTGEKVFLECVQDMDHENMFWYRQDPGLGLRLIYFSYDVKMKEKGDIPEGYSVSREKKERFSLILESASTNQTSMYLCASSFHQGRSYEQYFGPGTRLTVT.

The gene calls are TRBV7-9 and TRBJ2-7; possible D gene TRBD2, 6 bases. Germline loops: CDR1 SEHNR, CDR2 FQNEAQ (reference sequence). CDR3 length: 15 amino acids. V was cut by 1 base and J by 7 bases, with 17 bases left in between. The CDR3 DNA is TGTGCCAGCAGCTTAGGGTTAGCGGCGACGGGAGAGCAGTACTTC. Protein product: CASSLGLAATGEQYF. The entire variable domain, with the rest obtained from reference TRBV7-9 and TRBJ2-7, is as follows: DTGVSQNPRHKITKRGQNVTFRCDPISEHNRLYWYRQTLGQGPEFLTYFQNEAQLEKSRLLSDRFSAERPKGSFSTLEIQRTEQGDSAMYLCASSLGLAATGEQYFGPGTRLTVT.

The CDR3 protein is CASSFGGQGQYNEQFF. The CDR3 DNA reads as TGTGCCAGCAGCTTTGGGGGACAGGGGCAATACAATGAGCAGTTCTTC. The V call is TRBV5-4, the J call TRBJ2-1, with TRBD1 identical over 10 bases. The junction had 6 bases not matched to a gene; V was cut back by 2 bases and J by 4 bases. From germline, CDR1 is SGHNT and CDR2 YYREEE (reference sequence). The CDR3 loop spans 16 amino acids.

The V and J genes are TRBV29-1 and TRBJ2-5, with D maybe TRBD2 (6 bases). The germline V gene has CDR1 SQVTM and CDR2 ANQGSEA. Trimming removed 6 bases from V and 4 bases from J, with 33 bases in between. The CDR3 loop spans 19 amino acids. CDR3: CSVPKPGLRQMYASETQYF. The CDR3 DNA follows: TGCAGCGTCCCCAAACCGGGACTCCGCCAAATGTACGCGTCAGAGACCCAGTACTTC.

This clone appeared a few times. The chain carries TRBV29-1 and TRBJ2-3, with 9 bases that match TRBD2. V shed 5 bases, J shed 4 bases, and the junction held 13 bases outside the gene matches. Germline CDR1 reads SQVTM; CDR2 reads ANQGSEA. This CDR3 has 16 residues. CDR3 sequence reads: CSVLTGGLARPDTQYF. CDR3 nucleotide sequence: TGCAGCGTTCTAACCGGTGGACTAGCGAGACCAGATACGCAGTATTTT.

This chain uses TRBV19 with TRBJ2-1; the D is unclear. The CDR3 consists of 17 residues. V gave up 3 bases and J gave up 4 bases, with 19 bases separating them. Per the germline V gene, CDR1 is LNHDA and CDR2 is SQIVND (reference sequence). This chain's CDR3 is CASSIGFYRRTYNEQFF. Written as DNA, the CDR3 is TGTGCCAGTAGTATCGGGTTCTACCGCCGAACTTACAATGAGCAGTTCTTC.

This clone was observed a single time. The chain is built from TRBV10-3 and TRBJ1-6; possibly TRBD1 for D (6 bases). The V end was cut by 6 bases, the J end by 6 bases, with 12 bases between. The CDR3 spans 14 residues. The germline gives CDR1 ENHRY, CDR2 SYGVKD. The CDR3 spells CAISGQILNSPLHF. CDR3 DNA: TGTGCCATCAGCGGACAGATACTTAATTCACCCCTCCACTTT.